This T cell receptor (beta chain) was sequenced for a study of T-cell memory formation after mild COVID-19. Looking at the study overall: TCR clusters were mostly donor specific. Regarding the study as a whole: From day 15 to 85, contracting clones were balanced between CD4 and CD8, whereas later expanders leaned toward CD4+.

A note on this clonotype: The antigen is undetermined.

The J segment lost 5 bases and the V segment lost 3 bases, leaving 8 bases of the junction unmatched. From germline, CDR1 is MNHEY and CDR2 SVGAGI. The CDR3 totals 15 residues. Each CDR3 protein gets one entry after TCRdb re-called the 5' RACE reads with MiXCR. Of 90,000 to 120,000 distinct CDR3 sequences listed, approximately 14% are singletons. The sample was PBMCs or a T cell subset sorted from them (not recorded which). The rearrangement joins TRBV6-5 to TRBJ2-7; 9 bases map to TRBD2. The source of this sequence is a man aged 18 to 29 who had mild COVID-19 (a few samples of this study predate the infection). Cell type and time point are not known. The DNA for the CDR3 is TGTGCCAGCAGTTATGAAGCGGGGGGCAAGGACGAGCAGTACTTC. Translation gives CASSYEAGGKDEQYF.